This record covers a single TCR beta chain. No antigen is known for it. Base qualities are not provided; no much larger clone lies one nucleotide away. The germline V gene sets CDR1 to LGHNT and CDR2 to FRNRAP. The V and J ends are trimmed by 3 bases and 8 bases, leaving 7 bases between them. Counted from cysteine to phenylalanine, this CDR3 has 11 amino acids. The DNA shown is the 33-base CDR3, in frame from base 1. This specimen comes from a study of post-analysis software for immune sequencing data (dated by TCRdb to the mid-2010s). Study-wide context: The recorded disease courses included relapsing-remitting, secondary progressive and progressive-relapsing multiple sclerosis, and some patients had no subtype annotation. The multiple sclerosis patient repertoires were compared with roughly twelve previously published healthy control repertoires from donors aged about 6 to 28 years. A subset of samples was prepared in parallel using single-end sample barcoding, then pooled and co-amplified after Illumina adapter ligation. The paper as a whole reports these results and caveats: When samples were clustered directly using the F measure, samples prepared in the same batch co-clustered strongly, which prompted a batch-effect correction. The multiple sclerosis patient group was slightly younger than the control group. Patients showed significantly higher frequencies than controls for several TRBV segments, among them TRBV5-6, TRBV5-1 and TRBV20-1. Multiple sclerosis patients had significantly lower normalized Chao1 diversity than controls, a result that suggests substantial peripheral T-cell clonal expansion.

The library relied on PCR. Sequencing used an Illumina HiSeq 2500. To reduce PCR and sequencing biases, unique molecular identifiers were incorporated into the TCR beta cDNA libraries. Per 1 to 10 million input T cells, roughly 0.5 million cDNA molecules were obtained, such that each molecule approximated one T cell. The same protocol used for the earlier healthy control dataset was applied to prepare and sequence the patient libraries. Samples belonging to the same batch were prepared together, multiplexed and sequenced on a shared HiSeq lane. The published analysis was carried out like this. Raw barcoded reads were processed with MIGEC, discarding single-read molecular identifier groups before consensus assembly and CDR3 extraction. VDJtools was used for post-analysis of the clonotype tables, and diversity was normalized by down-sampling every dataset to the size of the smallest sample. To correct batch-related cross-sample contamination, repertoire overlap clustering matched CDR3 amino acid sequences but not nucleotide sequences. TCRdb trimmed public reads at Q25 via fastp, called clones via MiXCR and kept in-frame beta chains. Each CDR3 protein appears once, grouped with its most common genes and DNA. The V and J calls reflect TCRdb's pipeline rather than the authors' work. This sample gives under 900,000 distinct CDR3 sequences in total; 53% of them show up just once. Roughly 4.4% of the sample is in the top ten clones.

To demonstrate the VDJtools post-analysis software, TCR beta repertoires were profiled from the peripheral blood of more than 10 young patients with multiple sclerosis. The patients with multiple sclerosis were children and adolescents between roughly 6 and 17 years of age. The clonotype comes from a girl between 10 and 17 years old with multiple sclerosis. The sequenced sample was blood. The rearranged chain carries TRBV12-5 and TRBJ1-2, with the D gene call left open. The CDR3 reads CASGFPAGYTF. The DNA is as follows: TGTGCTAGTGGTTTCCCGGCAGGCTACACCTTC.